The T cell receptor (beta chain) under discussion was sequenced for a study of blood T cells in healthy people across ages. At the level of the study: Template switching captured about one barcoded beta molecule per two T cells.

This CDR3 contains 12 residues. Germline values: CDR1 SNHLY, CDR2 FYNNEI. The study's findings and limits: Shifts in expanded clonotypes may have been confounded by donor CMV status, which was unknown.

Together with a sample-barcoded 5' primer, a J-beta primer mix was included in a second PCR lasting about 6 to 11 cycles. Each CDR3 protein is one row after TCRdb ran MiXCR on the 5' RACE reads. The sample gives some 700,000 distinct CDR3 sequences, roughly 41% of which show up once; 20% to 25% is in the top ten. For this clonotype: As yet, its antigen is unknown.

Sequencing was carried out using blood. This TCR was sampled from a woman in her sixties in good health. The chain employs TRBV2 and TRBJ2-5; D gene ambiguous. Matching the DNA end better, TRBJ2-7 makes the J call doubtful. CDR3: CASSERDGEQYF. As DNA, the CDR3 is TGTGCCAGCAGTGAACGAGACGGCGAGCAGTACTTC.